The entry that follows covers one T cell receptor (beta chain) sequence. In the original analysis: Reference gene primer amplification gave estimated nucleated cell counts. Assay: immunoSEQ multiplex PCR; the TCRdb copy retains only in-frame clones and omits some. That table gives V, J and clone size, and the DNA gave D and trimming. Among about 520,000 clones listed, 70% to 90% were seen once. This specimen belongs to a study of blood T cell repertoires in COVID-19. Study-wide background: The United States, Italy and Spain were the sources of the acute and convalescent COVID-19 samples. PBMCs, B-cell-depleted T cells, or T cells provided the cDNA or gDNA that made up the material.

The origin of this receptor is a human donor in a cohort sampled during active COVID-19. The source material was peripheral blood.

The CDR3 here is CASSGGPGTGPTTNYGYTF. CDR3 nucleotides: TGTGCCAGCAGCGGGGGGCCGGGGACAGGGCCCACAACTAACTATGGCTACACCTTC. The chain couples TRBV5-4 to TRBJ1-2; 9 nucleotides match TRBD1. CDR3 length equals 19 residues. After removal of 4 bases from V and 0 bases from J, the junction contained 16 bases not matched to a gene. Germline V gene sequence: CDR1 SGHNT, CDR2 YYREEE (reference sequence).